This passage covers 23 T cell receptor beta chains from one sample sequenced in a study of blood T cell repertoires in COVID-19. Repertoires were generated with immunoSEQ multiplex PCR, while TCRdb's copy carries only in-frame clones and drops some. The sample yields around 100,000 clones, about 88% seen once. The sample consisted of peripheral blood. The receptors here all came from a woman between 65 and 79 years old who had recovered from COVID-19.

Only one count was recorded for this clone. J is TRBJ2-1 and V is TRBV4-1, with 9 bases aligning to TRBD2. CDR3 size: 15 residues. V lost 0 bases to trimming and J lost 9 bases; unmatched junction nucleotides: 6. Germline-derived CDR1 and CDR2 are MGHRA and YSYEKL. DNA for the CDR3: TGCGCCAGCAGCCAAGAGGCGGGAGGGAAAGGTGAGCAGTTCTTC. It yields the protein CASSQEAGGKGEQFF.

The CDR3 loop reads CASSSGTEGWRQYF. The CDR3 coding sequence is TGTGCCAGCAGTTCCGGGACAGAAGGCTGGAGGCAGTACTTC. V is TRBV5-4 and J is TRBJ2-7, with 7 positions matching TRBD1. CDR1 is SGHNT, CDR2 YYREEE, per germline (reference sequence). This CDR3 has 14 residues. V lost 5 bases and J lost 9; bases outside the gene matches: 14.

The rearrangement uses TRBV6-5 and TRBJ2-7; no definite D call. The CDR3 has 16 amino acids. Trimming left V 0 bases short and J 0 bases short, with 12 bases between. Germline V gene sequence: CDR1 MNHEY, CDR2 SVGAGI. This chain's CDR3 is CASSYSILDSSYEQYF. Here the CDR3 DNA reads TGTGCCAGCAGTTACTCCATATTAGATTCCTCCTACGAGCAGTACTTC.

The chain uses TRBV7-2 and TRBJ2-5, with 11 bases identical to TRBD2. Germline CDR1 and CDR2: SGHTA and FQGNSA. Trimming took 2 bases from V and 0 from J; bases not matched to a gene: 8. The CDR3 has 18 amino acids. CDR3 sequence: CASSLITSGGAYQETQYF. CDR3 coding DNA: TGTGCCAGCAGCTTAATAACTAGCGGGGGCGCGTACCAAGAGACCCAGTACTTC.

The chain has TRBV28 and TRBJ2-1; the match to TRBD2 covers 9 bases. The germline V gene has CDR1 MDHEN and CDR2 SYDVKM. Germline trimming cut 4 bases from V and 6 bases from J; bases unmatched to any gene: 7. This CDR3 contains 15 residues. CDR3 sequence (DNA): TGTGCCAGCAGTTCGGGGGCGGGAGGGGTCAATGAGCAGTTCTTC. It codes for CASSSGAGGVNEQFF.

Remarks on this clone: One end of the junction varies from germline; a read error may be responsible. The rearrangement uses TRBV6-1 and TRBJ2-3; TRBD1 matches 7 bases. Germline V gene data show CDR1 as MNHNS and CDR2 as SASEGT. The CDR3 spans 18 residues. The CDR3 spells CASSKAYGQVTSTDTQYF. The CDR3 bases are TGTGCCAGCAGTAAAGCTTACGGACAGGTTACTAGCACAGATACGCAGTATTTT.

The gene calls are TRBV3-1 (or the pseudogene TRBV3-2) and TRBJ2-5, with D perhaps TRBD1 (5 bases). CDR1 is LGHDT and CDR2 is YNNKEL in the germline V gene (reference sequence). This CDR3 is 16 amino acids long. V dropped 1 base and J dropped 0 bases, with 12 bases sitting between them. CDR3 coding DNA: TGTGCCAGCAGCCAAGGCGGTGGGGCACACCAAGAGACCCAGTACTTC. This sequence encodes CASSQGGGAHQETQYF.

The chain has TRBV28 and TRBJ2-3; TRBD2 aligns across 9 bases. The V segment lost 8 bases and the J segment 5 bases; nucleotides outside the gene matches: 11. The germline V gene encodes CDR1 MDHEN and CDR2 SYDVKM. The CDR3 totals 15 residues. CDR3 bases: TGTGCCAGCGGAGCTAGCGGGGCGCTCCTAGATACGCAGTATTTT. Its translation: CASGASGALLDTQYF.

CDR3: CASSLSVLGGRASGKQYF. As DNA, the CDR3 is TGTGCCAGCAGCCTCTCGGTATTGGGCGGGAGGGCCTCCGGGAAGCAGTACTTC. V and J are TRBV11-2 and TRBJ2-7; 9 bases are a match to TRBD2. The CDR3 has 18 amino acids. Germline CDR1 is SGHAT and CDR2 is FQNNGV. The junction had 22 bases not matched to a gene; V was cut back by 5 bases and J by 8 bases.

This clone has only one observation. The rearrangement uses TRBV25-1 and TRBJ1-4; unclear D gene. The CDR3 sequence is 12 residues long. Germline V gene lookup returns CDR1 MGHDK and CDR2 SYGVNS. Trimming removed 7 bases at V and 3 bases at J, with 6 bases between. CDR3 loop: CASKRSNEKLFF. Here the CDR3 DNA reads TGTGCCAGCAAACGGTCTAATGAAAAACTGTTTTTT.

The DNA for the CDR3 is TGTGCCAGCAGCTTAGAAGCGGGACCTTACAATGAGCAGTTCTTC. It specifies CASSLEAGPYNEQFF. The V gene is TRBV7-6, the J gene TRBJ2-1; 7 bases are a match to TRBD2. CDR3 length: 15 residues. In germline, CDR1 is SGHVS, CDR2 FNYEAQ. Trimming took 1 base from V and 4 from J; bases not matched to a gene: 4. Combining the CDR3 with reference TRBV7-6 and TRBJ2-1 gives the whole variable domain GAGVSQSPRYKVTKRGQDVALRCDPISGHVSLYWYRQALGQGPEFLTYFNYEAQQDKSGLPNDRFSAERPEGSISTLTIQRTEQRDSAMYRCASSLEAGPYNEQFFGPGTRLTVL.

The chain recombines TRBV7-2 with TRBJ1-1, with 8 positions matching TRBD1. The junction had 11 bases not matched to a gene; V was cut back by 4 bases and J by 1 base. The CDR3 length is 17 residues. Germline CDR1 and CDR2: SGHTA and FQGNSA. CDR3 protein: CASSYRGQVPPNTEAFF. The CDR3 nucleotides read TGTGCCAGCAGCTATAGGGGACAGGTCCCCCCGAACACTGAAGCTTTCTTT.

The rearrangement links TRBV5-1 to TRBJ2-1; D is ambiguous. CDR1 SGHRS and CDR2 YFSETQ come from the germline V gene. The CDR3 contains 14 residues. The ends were cut back, 0 bases at V and 2 bases at J, with 6 bases in the middle. The CDR3 region is CASSLDLPYNEQFF. CDR3 in DNA: TGCGCCAGCAGCTTGGATCTACCCTACAATGAGCAGTTCTTC.

The V and J genes are TRBV7-2 and TRBJ1-2; possibly TRBD1 for D (5 bases). CDR1 and CDR2 (germline): SGHTA, FQGNSA. With 5 bases removed from V and 4 bases from J, the gap between germline ends came to 11 bases. CDR3 length equals 13 residues. CDR3: CASSPRDSYGYTF. The CDR3 nucleotides are TGTGCCAGCAGCCCCCGCGACAGCTATGGCTACACCTTC.

This clone was counted a few times. This sequence joins TRBV6-6 and TRBJ1-5; D not resolved. V was pared by 6 bases and J by 9 bases, with 15 bases between. CDR3 size: 13 residues. The germline V gene encodes CDR1 MNHNY and CDR2 SVGAGI (reference sequence). CDR3 sequence (DNA): TGTGCCAGCAGCCCCCGAGGAGTCTCGCCCCAGCATTTT. Translating it yields CASSPRGVSPQHF.

The chain recombines TRBV19 with TRBJ2-1, with D possibly TRBD1 on 6 matching bases. CDR1 LNHDA and CDR2 SQIVND come from the germline V gene (reference sequence). The CDR3 runs to 14 residues. V lost 4 bases to trimming and J lost 3 bases, with 10 bases between them. CDR3 loop: CASSNGRGYNEQFF. The DNA for the CDR3 is TGTGCCAGTAGTAACGGCAGGGGCTACAATGAGCAGTTCTTC.

This chain uses TRBV7-3 with TRBJ2-7; 10 nucleotides match TRBD1. Per the germline V gene, CDR1 is SGHTA and CDR2 is FQGTGA. The CDR3 spans 13 residues. V dropped 5 bases and J dropped 7; count of bases not matched to a gene: 5. The CDR3 loop is CASSPGQGEEQYF. In DNA, the CDR3 is TGTGCCAGCAGCCCTGGACAGGGGGAAGAGCAGTACTTC.

This clone was seen once. J is TRBJ2-2 and V is TRBV19; perhaps TRBD1 as D (6 bases). Germline CDR1 reads LNHDA; CDR2 reads SQIVND (reference sequence). V was clipped by 3 bases and J by 6 bases, with 20 bases between them. This CDR3 comprises 17 residues. For the CDR3, the DNA is TGTGCCAGTAGTATGGGTTATGGCAGGGGAGAATCCGGGGAGCTGTTTTTT. Its translation: CASSMGYGRGESGELFF.

V usage is TRBV24-1 and J usage is TRBJ2-3, with a weak D call TRBD2 (6 bases). Germline CDR1 reads KGHDR; CDR2 reads SFDVKD. This CDR3 spans 16 amino acids. The ends were cut back, 8 bases at V and 0 bases at J, with 17 bases in the middle. The CDR3 region is CATNPGRRGSTDTQYF. CDR3 DNA: TGTGCCACCAACCCGGGACGGAGGGGAAGCACAGATACGCAGTATTTT.

The chain joins TRBV2 to TRBJ1-1; D remains unclear. The length of the CDR3 is 12 residues. Germline assignment: CDR1 SNHLY and CDR2 FYNNEI. V lost 5 bases, J lost 5 bases, and 9 bases lay in between. This CDR3 is CASSSLATEAFF. The DNA of the CDR3 is TGTGCCAGCAGTTCCTTGGCTACTGAAGCTTTCTTT.

The rearrangement links TRBV11-3 to TRBJ2-5; D gene uncertain. CDR1 and CDR2 (germline): SGHNT, YENEEA. Trimming took off 5 bases at V and 1 base at J, with 8 bases between the two ends. The CDR3 is 13 amino acids. CDR3 amino acids: CASSRVAQETQYF. The CDR3, as DNA: TGTGCCAGCAGCCGAGTCGCCCAAGAGACCCAGTACTTC.

For the CDR3, the DNA is TGTGCCAGCAGGGACAGGGGGCGAGGCACTGAAGCTTTCTTT. Translated, it gives CASRDRGRGTEAFF. The chain carries TRBV2 and TRBJ1-1; TRBD1 aligns across 11 bases. V lost 6 bases and J lost 4; bases outside the gene matches: 4. Germline V lookup: CDR1 SNHLY, CDR2 FYNNEI. The CDR3 contains 14 residues.

This chain's CDR3 is CASSAFGSGQPETQYF. CDR3 bases: TGTGCCAGCAGTGCATTTGGGAGCGGGCAGCCTGAGACCCAGTACTTC. This chain connects TRBV27 to TRBJ2-5; a possible D gene is TRBD2 (6 bases). The CDR3 runs 16 residues. The germline V and J ends were trimmed by 5 bases and 5 bases, with 21 bases remaining between them. CDR1 MNHEY and CDR2 SMNVEV come from the germline V gene (reference sequence).